This record covers a single TCR beta chain. No cognate antigen has been identified for it. Within one base of it there is no much larger clone, and no base qualities were kept. Amplification of TCR beta CDR3 regions was carried out from RNA transcripts. A first-round RT-PCR of the TCR CDR3 used the HTBI primer set with the Qiagen OneStep RT-PCR kit. Libraries were constructed in a second round of multiplex PCR, after which size selection and purification were performed. Paired-end sequencing of the libraries was performed with 100 bp reads on an Illumina HiSeq2000. The authors' analysis ran thus. Raw data were processed with SOAPnuke, discarding reads with adapters, uncalled bases, mean Phred below 15, or no exact constant-primer or identifier match. High-quality paired reads were merged with COPE v1.2.5, and unique nucleotide sequences were defined as clonotypes. Clonotypes were aligned to IMGT TRBV, TRBD and TRBJ reference segments using MiTCR v1.1. The analysis was restricted to V-J combinations with a frequency above 0.0001, which together covered 98% to 99.2% of the repertoires. The TCS score was defined as F50 (clonal expansion) divided by E x V (chaos), with BLOSUM62-based TCRdist calculated between CDR3 peptides within each V-J. Welch's t-statistics and random forest reduced around 550 V-J features to about 12, which were used in a naive Bayes classifier (R e1071). The similarity between thyroid and blood repertoires was quantified using the Morisita-Horn index. TCRdb reanalyzed the raw reads on its own, using fastp at Q25 for trimming and MiXCR for clone calling, and kept in-frame beta chains. Each record represents a unique CDR3 protein, reported with the most common genes and DNA among its rows. What appears here as the V and J calls and clone size reflects TCRdb's work, not the paper's. A total of around 660,000 distinct CDR3 sequences appear in this sample, about 45% of them only once. Under 8.5% of the sample is taken by the ten largest.

These data are taken from a study of T cells in Graves' hyperthyroidism and ophthalmopathy (dated by TCRdb to between 2018 and 2020). Broadly, across the study: TCR V-J signatures able to tell the groups apart were searched for in a discovery cohort of 90 to 100 patients, of whom more than 40 had Graves' ophthalmopathy and roughly 58 had stable Graves' hyperthyroidism. Once sampling was done, hyperthyroidism patients were given methimazole at a starting dose of 30 mg daily, whereas ophthalmopathy patients were given high-dose intravenous methylprednisolone. According to the paper, TCR Vbeta CDR3 sequencing was carried out on some 140 peripheral blood samples, which came from more than 40 ophthalmopathy, approximately 78 hyperthyroidism and approximately 17 progressor patients. In over five Graves' hyperthyroidism patients, the study also compared T-cell repertoires from thyroid tissue with T-cell repertoires from blood. The approximately 100 discovery patients were randomly divided into training and test sets at a 7:3 ratio. Prospective prediction of ophthalmopathy was tested in an independent validation cohort of some 19 hyperthyroidism patients and roughly 16 patients who later progressed to ophthalmopathy.

General study outcomes and caveats: No statistical method was used to fix the sample size in advance, and group allocation was not hidden from the investigators. Most expanded thyroid clonotypes (frequency above 0.001) were also found in blood, which suggests that blood repertoires may mirror thyroid immune responses. A model built on a 13 V-J signature distinguished ophthalmopathy from stable hyperthyroidism, reaching roughly 88% sensitivity and 81% to 83% specificity in cross-validation and 80%/75% in testing. In validation, progression to ophthalmopathy was predicted by the model with 70% to 71% sensitivity and roughly 76% specificity, a median of around 5.9 months before onset.

The germline V gene (reference sequence) provides CDR1 DFQATT and CDR2 SNEGSKA. V is cut by 3 bases and J by 1 base, and the space between the germline ends is 9 bases. Including cysteine and phenylalanine, the CDR3 has 13 amino acids. The CDR3 DNA has 39 bases and is translated from base 1. The study excluded patients with uncontrolled infections, other autoimmune diseases, pregnancy or lactation. Diagnoses relied on clinical symptoms, serum thyroxine and TRAb, thyroid ultrasound and orbital computed tomography. Total RNA was extracted using Trizol reagent, and RNA quality was assessed on an Agilent 2100 Bioanalyzer.

The sample comprised peripheral blood or thyroid tissue (not recorded which). This sequence uses TRBV20-1 and TRBJ2-5; a tentative D call is TRBD1 (6 bases match). The TCR comes from an adult man with Graves' disease, either hyperthyroidism or ophthalmopathy (not recorded which). The nucleotide sequence is given as TGCAGTGCTAGTCAGGGGATCCAAGAGACCCAGTACTTC. This sequence encodes CSASQGIQETQYF.